This T cell receptor (beta chain) is drawn from a study of blood T cell repertoires in COVID-19. J gave up 1 base and V 7 bases, and 4 bases lay outside the gene matches. Germline V gene data show CDR1 as SGHTA and CDR2 as FQGNSA. This CDR3 comprises 14 residues. Only in-frame clones appear in the TCRdb table, and some are missing; sequencing was by immunoSEQ multiplex PCR. Among 200,000 to 300,000 clones listed, about 89% were seen once. This clonotype was sampled from a woman in her 30s who had recovered from COVID-19. The sequenced sample was PBMCs or T cells enriched from blood (not recorded which). V gene TRBV7-2 combines with J gene TRBJ1-1, with 9 bases aligning to TRBD1. For the CDR3, the DNA is TGTGCCAGCAACCTACAGGGGGCGAACACTGAAGCTTTCTTT. Amino acid sequence: CASNLQGANTEAFF.